Listed here are 14 T cell receptor beta chains from one sample, sequenced in a study of OX40 agonist ivuxolimab in advanced cancers. The method was immunoSEQ multiplex PCR; TCRdb's version includes in-frame clones alone and lacks a portion of them. Counted here are around 19,000 clones, about 73% occurring once; the ten biggest clones make up approximately 26%. The sample here was CD4+ or CD8+ T cells sorted from blood, taken in a trial of the OX40 agonist ivuxolimab. These receptors were taken from an adult with an advanced solid tumor such as melanoma, head and neck, liver or kidney cancer.

This clone was counted a few times. The rearrangement uses TRBV7-2 and TRBJ2-1; 11 bases are shared with TRBD2. This CDR3 comprises 15 residues. V shed 0 bases, J shed 7 bases, and the junction held 2 bases outside the gene matches. CDR1 is SGHTA, CDR2 FQGNSA, per germline. The CDR3 region is CASSLALAGENEQFF. CDR3 nucleotides: TGTGCCAGCAGCTTAGCACTAGCGGGAGAAAATGAGCAGTTCTTC.

This chain uses TRBV4-1 with TRBJ2-4, with unresolved D. Germline V gene sequence: CDR1 MGHRA, CDR2 YSYEKL. This CDR3 spans 14 amino acids. Trimming removed 1 base from V and 6 bases from J, with 10 bases in between. In DNA, the CDR3 is TGCGCCAGCAGCCAAGTTCTTGTTGGAAACATTCAGTACTTC. Its protein is CASSQVLVGNIQYF.

This clone was detected a few times. The gene calls are TRBV6-5 and TRBJ2-1, with D unclear. The CDR3 sequence is 15 residues long. Germline lookup yields CDR1 MNHEY and CDR2 SVGAGI. The V and J ends lost 0 bases and 1 base respectively, with 7 bases between them. The CDR3 here is CASSYSIGSYNEQFF. The CDR3 DNA is TGTGCCAGCAGTTACTCGATCGGGTCCTACAATGAGCAGTTCTTC.

V is TRBV2 and J is TRBJ1-1; tentatively, D is TRBD1 (6 bases). CDR1 is SNHLY, CDR2 FYNNEI, per germline. V lost 2 bases and J lost 4, with 11 bases in between. The CDR3 consists of 14 residues. The chain's CDR3 is CASSEYAGATEAFF. CDR3 coding DNA: TGTGCCAGCAGTGAATACGCGGGGGCCACTGAAGCTTTCTTT.

The V call is TRBV4-3, the J call TRBJ2-1, with TRBD1 matching over 7 bases. V lost 2 bases and J lost 7; bases outside the gene matches: 8. The CDR3 contains 15 residues. CDR1 is LGHNA and CDR2 is YSLEER in the germline V gene. The CDR3 nucleotides are TGCGCCAGCAGCCAAAACAGGGGATCCCAGAATGAGCAGTTCTTC. The encoded protein is CASSQNRGSQNEQFF.

The V and J genes are TRBV4-2 and TRBJ2-5; D possibly corresponds to TRBD2 (5 bases). Trimming stripped 2 bases from V and 3 bases from J, with 16 bases between. The CDR3 loop spans 16 amino acids. Germline V lookup: CDR1 LGHNA, CDR2 YNFKEQ. CDR3 DNA: TGTGCCAGCAGCCAACGGTTCCTCGGGAACGAAGAGACCCAGTACTTC. Translated: CASSQRFLGNEETQYF.

V and J are TRBV15 and TRBJ1-4; 10 bases agree with TRBD1. V shed 3 bases and J 8 bases; nucleotides not matched to a gene: 6. Germline CDR1 and CDR2: LNHNV and YYDKDF (reference sequence). The length of the CDR3 is 15 residues. The CDR3 region is CATSRRQGAKEKLFF. CDR3 sequence (DNA): TGTGCCACCAGCAGGCGACAGGGGGCGAAAGAAAAACTGTTTTTT.

This clone was detected a few times. The chain employs TRBV11-2 and TRBJ1-2; D remains unclear. The germline V gene encodes CDR1 SGHAT and CDR2 FQNNGV. Between the trimmed V and J ends, which lost 1 base and 0 bases, there was a span of 9 bases. CDR3 length: 15 amino acids. As DNA, the CDR3 is TGTGCCAGCAGCTTAGTTGGTTCGACTAACTATGGCTACACCTTC. As protein: CASSLVGSTNYGYTF.

V gene TRBV27 combines with J gene TRBJ2-5; 9 nucleotides line up with TRBD2. The germline CDR1 and CDR2 sequences are MNHEY and SMNVEV (reference sequence). V dropped 10 bases and J dropped 5; count of bases not matched to a gene: 23. The CDR3 spans 18 residues. CDR3 residues: CATSRAGSGSGGGETQYF. The CDR3 DNA sequence: TGTGCCACCTCACGGGCCGGTAGCGGGAGTGGGGGCGGCGAGACCCAGTACTTC.

The chain is built from TRBV6-5 and TRBJ2-7; TRBD1 is a possible D gene (6 bases). Trimming removed 10 bases at V and 6 bases at J, with 16 bases between. Germline V gene lookup returns CDR1 MNHEY and CDR2 SVGAGI. This CDR3 has 12 residues. CDR3 amino acids: CATKTTGTEQYF. The CDR3 nucleotides read TGTGCCACCAAAACCACAGGGACCGAGCAGTACTTC.

This clone turned up a few times. The rearrangement uses TRBV6-1 and TRBJ2-3; 9 bases fit TRBD2. V lost 1 base and J lost 1; bases outside the gene matches: 9. The CDR3 contains 18 residues. Germline V gene lookup returns CDR1 MNHNS and CDR2 SASEGT. Here the CDR3 reads CASSEGTSGWPGTDTQYF. CDR3 DNA: TGTGCCAGCAGTGAAGGAACTAGCGGGTGGCCAGGCACAGATACGCAGTATTTT.

The chain recombines TRBV2 with TRBJ1-1; TRBD1 agrees at 7 bases. V trimming: 3 bases; J trimming: 1 base; junction bases outside the gene matches: 11. The germline V gene encodes CDR1 SNHLY and CDR2 FYNNEI. The length of the CDR3 is 17 residues. The CDR3 coding sequence is TGTGCCAGCAGTGAGGCGGTACAGGGGTACGGGAACACTGAAGCTTTCTTT. This gives the protein CASSEAVQGYGNTEAFF.

The chain combines TRBV11-2 with TRBJ2-3, with 9 bases lining up with TRBD1. CDR1 SGHAT and CDR2 FQNNGV come from the germline V gene. The CDR3 is 14 amino acids. V lost 7 bases and J lost 3; bases outside the gene matches: 5. DNA of the CDR3: TGTGCCAGCACTCCCGGGACAGGGACAGATACGCAGTATTTT. Protein product: CASTPGTGTDTQYF.

The chain employs TRBV4-3 and TRBJ2-1, with 9 nucleotides matching TRBD2. CDR1 and CDR2 (germline): LGHNA, YSLEER. This CDR3 spans 17 amino acids. V trimming: 0 bases; J trimming: 4 bases; junction bases outside the gene matches: 7. CDR3 protein: CASSQELMTSGYNEQFF. CDR3 in DNA: TGCGCCAGCAGCCAAGAATTAATGACTAGCGGTTACAATGAGCAGTTCTTC.